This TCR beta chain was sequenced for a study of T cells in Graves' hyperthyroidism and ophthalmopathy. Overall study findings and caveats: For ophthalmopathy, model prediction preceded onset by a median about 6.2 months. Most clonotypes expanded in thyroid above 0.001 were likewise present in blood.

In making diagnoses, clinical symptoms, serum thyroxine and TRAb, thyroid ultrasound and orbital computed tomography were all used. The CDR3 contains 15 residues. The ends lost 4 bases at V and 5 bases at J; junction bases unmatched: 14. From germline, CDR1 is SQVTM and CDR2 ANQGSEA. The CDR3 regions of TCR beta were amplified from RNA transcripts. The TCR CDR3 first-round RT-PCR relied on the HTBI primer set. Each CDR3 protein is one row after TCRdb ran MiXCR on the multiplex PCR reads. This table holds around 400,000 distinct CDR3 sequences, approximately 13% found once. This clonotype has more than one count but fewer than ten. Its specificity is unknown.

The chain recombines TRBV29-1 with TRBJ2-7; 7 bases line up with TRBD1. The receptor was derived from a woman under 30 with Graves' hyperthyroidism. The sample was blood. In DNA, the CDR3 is TGCAGCGTTGTCTTAACCCCACCACAGGGGCACGAGCAGTACTTC. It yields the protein CSVVLTPPQGHEQYF.